These T cell receptor beta chains were read from a single sample in a study of CD4 T cells in relation to SARS-CoV-2 and coronaviruses. These receptors have no known antigen. Clones were sequenced by immunoSEQ multiplex PCR, and TCRdb holds only the in-frame ones, with some missing. The repertoire holds about 23,000 clones, with roughly 82% as singletons. Source material: CD4+ T cells from PBMCs, cultured in vitro. These receptors originate from a human donor in good health. The CDR3 runs from the conserved cysteine through the conserved F or W. Each record gives: clone size, D gene, J gene, V gene, CDR3 DNA, CDR3 protein. The D gene is left open where the match is weak. Clone size is not always given. Where it is, it says once, few, many or a class for expanded clones.

clone size: NA
D gene: NA
J gene: TRBJ2-3
V gene: TRBV27
CDR3 DNA: TGTGCCAGCAGCCAAAAGCCCCCTCTGGGAACAGATACGCAGTATTTT
CDR3 protein: CASSQKPPLGTDTQYF

clone size: NA
D gene: NA
J gene: TRBJ2-7
V gene: TRBV4-1
CDR3 DNA: TGCGCCAGCAGCGAAGCGTTTTACTCAATTTCCTACGAGCAGTACTTC
CDR3 protein: CASSEAFYSISYEQYF

clone size: few
D gene: NA
J gene: TRBJ2-1
V gene: TRBV2
CDR3 DNA: TGTGCCAGCAGTGTAAGAATGGGCATTGAGCAGTTCTTC
CDR3 protein: CASSVRMGIEQFF

clone size: NA
D gene: TRBD2
J gene: TRBJ2-3
V gene: TRBV5-1
CDR3 DNA: TGCGCCAGCAGCTTATCGCTAGCGGGGGGCCAGTATACAGATACGCAGTATTTT
CDR3 protein: CASSLSLAGGQYTDTQYF

clone size: NA
D gene: TRBD2
J gene: TRBJ2-3
V gene: TRBV19
CDR3 DNA: TGTGCCAGTAGTAGCAATTGGGGGGGAGATACGCAGTATTTT
CDR3 protein: CASSSNWGGDTQYF

clone size: NA
D gene: NA
J gene: TRBJ1-3
V gene: TRBV5-1
CDR3 DNA: TGCGCCAGCAGCTCATCTATGACAGAAGGAAACACCATATATTTT
CDR3 protein: CASSSSMTEGNTIYF

clone size: NA
D gene: NA
J gene: TRBJ1-6
V gene: TRBV12-3/TRBV12-4
CDR3 DNA: TGTGCCAGCAGCTTACAGAATTCACCCCTCCACTTT
CDR3 protein: CASSLQNSPLHF

clone size: NA
D gene: NA
J gene: TRBJ2-2
V gene: TRBV18
CDR3 DNA: TGTGCCAGCTCATCACAGGAGGACCCCGGCACCGGGGAGCTGTTTTTT
CDR3 protein: CASSSQEDPGTGELFF

clone size: NA
D gene: TRBD2
J gene: TRBJ2-3
V gene: TRBV7-8
CDR3 DNA: TGTGCCAGCAGCTTAGAGATGCGGGGGGCAACAGATACGCAGTATTTT
CDR3 protein: CASSLEMRGATDTQYF

clone size: NA
D gene: NA
J gene: TRBJ1-1
V gene: TRBV6-6
CDR3 DNA: TGTGCCAGCAGTCCACGACTGGCCGAAGCTTTCTTT
CDR3 protein: CASSPRLAEAFF

clone size: NA
D gene: NA
J gene: TRBJ2-1
V gene: TRBV5-1
CDR3 DNA: TGCGCCAGCAGCTTGGCAAGGACAACGTACAATGAGCAGTTCTTC
CDR3 protein: CASSLARTTYNEQFF

clone size: NA
D gene: TRBD1
J gene: TRBJ1-2
V gene: TRBV7-2
CDR3 DNA: TGTGCCAGCAGCTTAGTAGGACAGGGCTATGGCTACACCTTC
CDR3 protein: CASSLVGQGYGYTF

clone size: NA
D gene: NA
J gene: TRBJ1-2
V gene: TRBV12-3/TRBV12-4
CDR3 DNA: TGTGCCAGCAAGGGCACAGGGAACTATGGCTACACCTTC
CDR3 protein: CASKGTGNYGYTF

clone size: NA
D gene: TRBD1
J gene: TRBJ2-3
V gene: TRBV7-3
CDR3 DNA: TGTGCCAGCAGCAACGTCCCGGGACAGGGGATTTCTAGCACAGATACGCAGTATTTT
CDR3 protein: CASSNVPGQGISSTDTQYF

clone size: NA
D gene: NA
J gene: TRBJ2-7
V gene: TRBV5-6
CDR3 DNA: TGTGCCAGCAGCATAAGGGGGTACTCCTACGAGCAGTACTTC
CDR3 protein: CASSIRGYSYEQYF

clone size: NA
D gene: NA
J gene: TRBJ1-6
V gene: TRBV30
CDR3 DNA: TGTGCCTGGAGTGGGGTCACCCTCCACTTT
CDR3 protein: CAWSGVTLHF